A single sample gave rise to the 6 T cell receptor beta chains below, sequenced in a study of cytomegalovirus exposure and HLA in healthy donors. Primers included in the PCR were 60 Vbeta and 13 Jbeta primers. Clones were sequenced by immunoSEQ multiplex PCR, and TCRdb holds only the in-frame ones, with some missing. The data show over 150,000 clones, approximately 78% seen once. The sequencing input was PBMCs. Receptor source: a girl aged 2 to 9 in good health and CMV-seropositive.

This chain connects TRBV19 to TRBJ2-7, with TRBD2 as a possible D gene (6 bases). This CDR3 has 13 residues. Trimming left V 6 bases short and J 3 bases short, with 12 bases between. CDR1 LNHDA and CDR2 SQIVND come from the germline V gene (reference sequence). The CDR3 DNA sequence: TGTGCCAGTAGCGCCGGACTATTCTACGAGCAGTACTTC. This translates into CASSAGLFYEQYF.

The chain's CDR3 is CAWSARLLLGGAGNIQYF. CDR3 coding DNA: TGTGCCTGGAGTGCTCGGCTTCTCCTAGGGGGCGCTGGAAACATTCAGTACTTC. The chain has TRBV30 and TRBJ2-4; 7 bases map to TRBD1. Germline V gene sequence: CDR1 GTSNPN, CDR2 SVGIG (reference sequence). This CDR3 has 18 residues. V shed 1 base and J 6 bases; nucleotides not matched to a gene: 18.

The J gene is TRBJ2-1, the V gene TRBV5-1, with D possibly matching TRBD1 (6 bases). V was clipped by 4 bases and J by 8 bases, with 16 bases between them. The CDR3 has 14 residues. CDR1 is SGHRS and CDR2 is YFSETQ in the germline V gene. CDR3 sequence: CASSRLGTRDEQFF. CDR3 nucleotide sequence: TGCGCCAGCAGCCGTTTGGGGACACGGGATGAGCAGTTCTTC.

The genes are TRBV30 and TRBJ2-7; weak D call: TRBD1 (6 bases). CDR1 and CDR2 from the germline V gene are GTSNPN and SVGIG (reference sequence). The V end was cut by 4 bases, the J end by 3 bases, with 10 bases between. This CDR3 is built from 12 residues. CDR3 protein: CAWTQGGYEQYF. In DNA form, the CDR3 reads TGTGCCTGGACCCAAGGGGGCTACGAGCAGTACTTC.

The chain has TRBV11-2 and TRBJ1-1; 8 nucleotides match TRBD1. V was clipped by 6 bases and J by 11 bases; unmatched bases: 8. Germline CDR1 and CDR2: SGHAT and FQNNGV. The CDR3 is made up of 12 amino acids. CDR3 loop: CASSSPGQAAFF. The CDR3 coding sequence is TGTGCCAGCAGTTCTCCGGGACAGGCCGCTTTCTTT.

The chain is built from TRBV5-8 and TRBJ2-1; no firm D call. The CDR3 runs 14 residues. Trimming cost V 9 bases and J 0 bases, with 13 bases left between them. Germline V gene data show CDR1 as SGHTS and CDR2 as YDEGEE. CDR3 amino acids: CANIARNSYNEQFF. CDR3 bases: TGTGCCAACATCGCTAGGAACTCCTACAATGAGCAGTTCTTC.